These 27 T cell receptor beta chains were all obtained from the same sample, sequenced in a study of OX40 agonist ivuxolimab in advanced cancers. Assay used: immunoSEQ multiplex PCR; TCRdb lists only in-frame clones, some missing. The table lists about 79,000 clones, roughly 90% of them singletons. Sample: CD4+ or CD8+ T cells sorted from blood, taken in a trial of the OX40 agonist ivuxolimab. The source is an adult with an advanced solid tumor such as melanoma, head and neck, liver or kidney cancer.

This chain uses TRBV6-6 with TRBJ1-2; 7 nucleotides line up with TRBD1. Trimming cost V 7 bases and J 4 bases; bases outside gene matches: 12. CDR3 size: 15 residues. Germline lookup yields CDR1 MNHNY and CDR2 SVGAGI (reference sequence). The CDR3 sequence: CASTSRQGGSYGYTF. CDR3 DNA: TGTGCCAGCACCTCCCGACAGGGAGGTAGCTATGGCTACACCTTC.

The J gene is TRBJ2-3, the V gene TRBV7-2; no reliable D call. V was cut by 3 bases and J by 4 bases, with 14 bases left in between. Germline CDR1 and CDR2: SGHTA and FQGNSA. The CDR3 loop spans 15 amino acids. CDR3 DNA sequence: TGTGCCAGCAGCTTCTTGAGAGGAACCCCAGATACGCAGTATTTT. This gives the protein CASSFLRGTPDTQYF.

The chain's CDR3 is CASSLTESDTGELFF. The CDR3 DNA is TGTGCCAGCAGCCTGACGGAAAGCGACACCGGGGAGCTGTTTTTT. The gene calls are TRBV4-2 and TRBJ2-2; no firm D call. Per the germline V gene, CDR1 is LGHNA and CDR2 is YNFKEQ. The CDR3 is 15 amino acids. The V end was cut by 4 bases, the J end by 3 bases, with 12 bases between.

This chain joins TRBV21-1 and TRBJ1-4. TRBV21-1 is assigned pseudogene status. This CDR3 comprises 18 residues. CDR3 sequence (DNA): TGTGCCAGCAGCAAACACCCCTGGGGTAAGGGTCCTAATGAAAAACTGTTTTTT. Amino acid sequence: CASSKHPWGKGPNEKLFF.

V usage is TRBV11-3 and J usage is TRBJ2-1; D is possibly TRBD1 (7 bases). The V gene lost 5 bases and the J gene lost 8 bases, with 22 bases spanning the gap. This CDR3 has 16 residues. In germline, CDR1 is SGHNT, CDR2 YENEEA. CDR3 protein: CASSPLGGRGVDEQFF. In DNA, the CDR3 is TGTGCCAGCAGCCCCCTAGGGGGCAGGGGGGTCGATGAGCAGTTCTTC.

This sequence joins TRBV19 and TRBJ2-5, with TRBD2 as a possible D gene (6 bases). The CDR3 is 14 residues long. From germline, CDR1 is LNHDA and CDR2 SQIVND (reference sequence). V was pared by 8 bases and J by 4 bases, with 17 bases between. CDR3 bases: TGTGCCAGTGCCGCCGGGGGAGATCGAGAGACCCAGTACTTC. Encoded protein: CASAAGGDRETQYF.

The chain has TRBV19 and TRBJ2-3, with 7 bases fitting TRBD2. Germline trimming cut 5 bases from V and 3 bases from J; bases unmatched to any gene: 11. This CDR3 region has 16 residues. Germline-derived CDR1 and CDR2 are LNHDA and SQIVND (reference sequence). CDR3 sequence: CASSGSGGRFTDTQYF. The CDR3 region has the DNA TGTGCCAGTAGTGGGTCTGGCGGGAGATTTACAGATACGCAGTATTTT.

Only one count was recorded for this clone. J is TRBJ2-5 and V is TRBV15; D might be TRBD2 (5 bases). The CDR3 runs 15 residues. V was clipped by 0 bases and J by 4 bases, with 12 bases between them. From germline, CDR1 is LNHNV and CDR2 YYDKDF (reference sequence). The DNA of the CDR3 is TGTGCCACCAGCAGAGATCGGGGTTTTCGAGAGACCCAGTACTTC. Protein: CATSRDRGFRETQYF.

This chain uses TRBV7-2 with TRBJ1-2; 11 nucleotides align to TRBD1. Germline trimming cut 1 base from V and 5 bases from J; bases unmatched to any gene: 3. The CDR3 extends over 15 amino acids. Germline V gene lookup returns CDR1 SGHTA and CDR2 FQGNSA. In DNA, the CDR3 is TGTGCCAGCAGCTTAGTGGGACAGGGGGATTATGGCTACACCTTC. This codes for CASSLVGQGDYGYTF.

CDR3 in amino acids: CASSQDGRKAGEETQYF. As DNA, the CDR3 is TGTGCCAGCAGCCAAGATGGGCGGAAAGCGGGAGAGGAGACCCAGTACTTC. This chain uses TRBV4-2 with TRBJ2-5; the match to TRBD2 covers 8 bases. Looked up from germline, CDR1 is LGHNA and CDR2 is YNFKEQ. The CDR3 has 17 residues. Unmatched junction bases numbered 11, after V lost 0 bases and J lost 5 bases.

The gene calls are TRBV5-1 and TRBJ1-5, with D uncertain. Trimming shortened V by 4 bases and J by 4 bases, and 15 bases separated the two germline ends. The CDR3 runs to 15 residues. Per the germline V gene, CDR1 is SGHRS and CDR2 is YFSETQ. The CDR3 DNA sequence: TGCGCCAGCAGCCCCGGACCGGTACGGAATCAGCCCCAGCATTTT. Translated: CASSPGPVRNQPQHF.

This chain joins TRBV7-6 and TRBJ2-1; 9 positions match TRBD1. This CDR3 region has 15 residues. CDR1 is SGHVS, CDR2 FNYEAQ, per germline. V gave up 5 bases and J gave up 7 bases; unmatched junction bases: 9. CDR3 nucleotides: TGTGCCAGCAGCACCGGACAGGGGATCTTTAATGAGCAGTTCTTC. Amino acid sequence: CASSTGQGIFNEQFF.

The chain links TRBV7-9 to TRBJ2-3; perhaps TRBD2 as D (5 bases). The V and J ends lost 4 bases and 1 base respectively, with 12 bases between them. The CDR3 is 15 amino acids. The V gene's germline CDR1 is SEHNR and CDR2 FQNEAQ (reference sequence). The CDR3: CASSSPAEGTDTQYF. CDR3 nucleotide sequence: TGTGCCAGCAGCTCCCCCGCGGAGGGCACAGATACGCAGTATTTT. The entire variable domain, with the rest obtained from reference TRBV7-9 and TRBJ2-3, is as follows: DTGVSQNPRHKITKRGQNVTFRCDPISEHNRLYWYRQTLGQGPEFLTYFQNEAQLEKSRLLSDRFSAERPKGSFSTLEIQRTEQGDSAMYLCASSSPAEGTDTQYFGPGTRLTVL.

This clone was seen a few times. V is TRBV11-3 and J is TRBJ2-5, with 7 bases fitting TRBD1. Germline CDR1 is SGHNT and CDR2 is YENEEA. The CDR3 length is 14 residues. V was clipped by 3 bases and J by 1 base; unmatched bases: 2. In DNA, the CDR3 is TGTGCCAGCAGCTTCAGGGGGACCCAAGAGACCCAGTACTTC. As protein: CASSFRGTQETQYF.

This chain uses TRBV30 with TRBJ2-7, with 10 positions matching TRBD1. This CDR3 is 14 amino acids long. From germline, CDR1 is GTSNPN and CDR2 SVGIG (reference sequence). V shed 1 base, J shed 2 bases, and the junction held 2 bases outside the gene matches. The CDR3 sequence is CAWSGDRGPYEQYF. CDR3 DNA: TGTGCCTGGAGTGGGGACAGGGGTCCCTACGAGCAGTACTTC.

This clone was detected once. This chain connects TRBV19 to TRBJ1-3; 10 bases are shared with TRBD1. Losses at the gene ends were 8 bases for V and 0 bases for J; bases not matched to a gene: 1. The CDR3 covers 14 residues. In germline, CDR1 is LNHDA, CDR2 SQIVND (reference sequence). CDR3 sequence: CASRTGGSGNTIYF. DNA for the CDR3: TGTGCCAGTCGGACAGGGGGCTCTGGAAACACCATATATTTT.

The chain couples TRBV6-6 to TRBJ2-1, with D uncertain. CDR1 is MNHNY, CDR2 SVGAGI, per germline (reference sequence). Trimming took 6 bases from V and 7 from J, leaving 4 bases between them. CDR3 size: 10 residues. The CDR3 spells CASSLNEQFF. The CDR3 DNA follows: TGTGCCAGCAGCTTAAATGAGCAGTTCTTC.

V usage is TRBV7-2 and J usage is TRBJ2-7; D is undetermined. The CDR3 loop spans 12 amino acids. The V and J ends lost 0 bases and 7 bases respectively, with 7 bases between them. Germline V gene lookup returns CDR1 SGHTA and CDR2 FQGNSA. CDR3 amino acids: CASSLALGEQYF. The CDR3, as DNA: TGTGCCAGCAGCTTAGCGCTAGGTGAGCAGTACTTC.

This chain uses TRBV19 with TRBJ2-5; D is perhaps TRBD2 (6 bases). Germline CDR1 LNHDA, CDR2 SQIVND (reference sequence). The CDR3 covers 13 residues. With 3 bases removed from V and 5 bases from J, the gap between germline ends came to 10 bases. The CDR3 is CASSMAAGETQYF. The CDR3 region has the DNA TGTGCCAGTAGTATGGCCGCGGGGGAGACCCAGTACTTC.

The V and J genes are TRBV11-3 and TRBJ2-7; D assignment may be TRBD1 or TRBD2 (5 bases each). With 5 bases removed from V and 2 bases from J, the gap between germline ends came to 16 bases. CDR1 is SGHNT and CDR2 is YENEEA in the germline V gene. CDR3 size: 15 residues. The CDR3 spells CASSPGRIATYEQYF. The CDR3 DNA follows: TGTGCCAGCAGCCCGGGACGAATTGCGACCTACGAGCAGTACTTC.

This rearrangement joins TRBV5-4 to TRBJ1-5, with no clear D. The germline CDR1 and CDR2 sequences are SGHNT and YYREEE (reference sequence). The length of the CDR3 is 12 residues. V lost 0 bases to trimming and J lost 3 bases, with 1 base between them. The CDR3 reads CASSLDNQPQHF. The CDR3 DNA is TGTGCCAGCAGCTTGGACAATCAGCCCCAGCATTTT.

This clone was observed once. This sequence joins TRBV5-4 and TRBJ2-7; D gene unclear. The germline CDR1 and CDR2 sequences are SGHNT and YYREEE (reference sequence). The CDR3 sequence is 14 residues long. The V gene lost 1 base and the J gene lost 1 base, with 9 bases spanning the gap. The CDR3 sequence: CASSLYAGSYEQYF. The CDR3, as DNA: TGTGCCAGCAGCTTGTATGCCGGGTCCTACGAGCAGTACTTC.

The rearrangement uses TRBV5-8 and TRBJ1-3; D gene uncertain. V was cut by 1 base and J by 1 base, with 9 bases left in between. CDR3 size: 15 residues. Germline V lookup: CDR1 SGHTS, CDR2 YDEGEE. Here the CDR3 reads CASSLNRLSGNTIYF. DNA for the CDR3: TGTGCCAGCAGCTTGAACAGACTTTCTGGAAACACCATATATTTT.

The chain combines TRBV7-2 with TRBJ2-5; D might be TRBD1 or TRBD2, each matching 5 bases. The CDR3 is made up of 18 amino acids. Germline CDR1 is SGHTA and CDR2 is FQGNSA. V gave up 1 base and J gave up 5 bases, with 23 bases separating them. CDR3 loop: CASSLVGVAGRGVETQYF. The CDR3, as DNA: TGTGCCAGCAGCTTAGTGGGGGTGGCAGGCCGAGGGGTGGAGACCCAGTACTTC.

CDR3 in DNA: TGTGCCAGCAGCTTAGCTAGCGGGAACACCGGGGAGCTGTTTTTT. Translating it yields CASSLASGNTGELFF. The rearrangement links TRBV11-2 to TRBJ2-2; TRBD2 matches at 7 bases. Germline assignment: CDR1 SGHAT and CDR2 FQNNGV. The junction had 0 bases not matched to a gene; V was cut back by 1 base and J by 1 base. This CDR3 comprises 15 residues.

The CDR3 sequence: CSVAGSGVTGELFF. The CDR3 DNA follows: TGCAGCGTTGCGGGGTCGGGGGTCACCGGGGAGCTGTTTTTT. The chain has TRBV29-1 and TRBJ2-2; TRBD2 might be the D (6 bases). The CDR3 has 14 amino acids. The germline gives CDR1 SQVTM, CDR2 ANQGSEA. V lost 4 bases and J lost 4, with 13 bases in between.

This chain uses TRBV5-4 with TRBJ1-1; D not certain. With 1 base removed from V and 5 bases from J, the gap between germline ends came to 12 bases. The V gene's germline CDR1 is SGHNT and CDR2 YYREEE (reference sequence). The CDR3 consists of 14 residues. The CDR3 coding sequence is TGTGCCAGCAGCTTGAATACGGTTTGGACTGAAGCTTTCTTT. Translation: CASSLNTVWTEAFF.